The clone carrying this T cell receptor (beta chain) has just a few counts. This sample stems from a study of response to subunit inactivated influenza vaccine. V was trimmed by 7 bases and J by 6 bases, leaving 18 bases between them. The CDR3 has 14 amino acids. Germline lookup yields CDR1 WSHSY and CDR2 SAAADI. TCRdb reprocessed the RT-PCR reads via MiXCR and lists one record per CDR3 protein. Of just under 550,000 distinct CDR3 sequences in the sample, approximately 24% were seen once. The sample also formed part of further work on T cells expressing NK-cell markers. This second report adds: TCR beta cDNA was generated via 5'RACE template switching incorporating UMIs. Repertoire data for TCR beta were derived from sorted T cells (CD3+CD56+NKG2C+, CD3+CD56+NKG2C- and CD3+CD56-NKG2C+). In the group of eight sequenced donors, seven were HCMV-seropositive and one was seronegative. The CD3+CD56-NKG2C+ fraction was also led by these clonotypes in several donors.

This chain links TRBV10-2 with TRBJ1-2; unclear D gene. The receptor was derived from a man aged 50-60 years who received an inactivated influenza vaccine. The sample was CD4+ T cells sorted from PBMCs, taken 11 to 12 days after vaccination. CDR3 region: CASNSPGRENGYTF. The CDR3, as DNA: TGCGCCAGCAATTCCCCCGGGAGAGAGAATGGCTACACCTTC.